This T cell receptor beta chain was documented in a study of blood T cells in healthy people across ages. This CDR3 is 15 amino acids long. From germline, CDR1 is SGHRS and CDR2 YFSETQ. V was pared by 3 bases and J by 5 bases, with 6 bases of the junction left unmatched. PBMCs numbering at least 7 million were isolated per sample. This clonotype has more than one count but fewer than ten. The second PCR ran about 6 to 12 cycles with a sample-barcoded 5' primer and J-beta primers. Each of the samples gave a minimum of 3 million paired-end reads that contained CDR3. Via MiXCR, TCRdb re-called the 5' RACE reads, giving one row per CDR3 protein. In the table there are 630,000 or so distinct CDR3 sequences, about 30% of which are singletons.

The chain joins TRBV5-1 to TRBJ2-5, with 11 bases matching TRBD1. Sample: blood. The receptor was isolated from a woman aged 80 or over in good health. CDR3 coding DNA: TGCGCCAGCAGCTCCGGACAGGGGGCTTTGGAGACCCAGTACTTC. Translated, it gives CASSSGQGALETQYF.